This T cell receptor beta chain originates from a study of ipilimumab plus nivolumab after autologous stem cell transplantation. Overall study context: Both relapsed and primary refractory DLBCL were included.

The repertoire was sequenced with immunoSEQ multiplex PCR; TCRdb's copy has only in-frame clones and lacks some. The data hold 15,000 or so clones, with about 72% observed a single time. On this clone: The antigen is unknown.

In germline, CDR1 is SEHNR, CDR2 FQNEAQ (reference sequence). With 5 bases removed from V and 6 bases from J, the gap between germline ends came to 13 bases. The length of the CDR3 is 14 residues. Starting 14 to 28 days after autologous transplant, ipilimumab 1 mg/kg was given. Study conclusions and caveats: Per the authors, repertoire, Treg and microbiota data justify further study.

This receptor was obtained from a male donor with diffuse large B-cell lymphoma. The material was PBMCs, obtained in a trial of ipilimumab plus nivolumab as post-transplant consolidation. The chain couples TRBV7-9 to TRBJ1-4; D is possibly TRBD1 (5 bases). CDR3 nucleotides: TGTGCCAGCAGCCTTGGGGGGAGCCATGAAAAACTGTTTTTT. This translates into CASSLGGSHEKLFF.